Listed below are T cell receptor beta chains from one sample, sequenced in a study of a mutant IDH1 vaccine in newly diagnosed glioma. Here immunoSEQ multiplex PCR was the method, and the copy in TCRdb shows in-frame clones only, minus some. This table holds roughly 40,000 clones, around 83% found once. These receptors' targets are unknown. Sequenced material: PBMCs, taken from a glioma patient whose treatment included an IDH1 peptide vaccine. The source of these receptors is a woman aged 45-65 years with glioma. CDR3s include the opening cysteine and the closing phenylalanine or tryptophan. A D gene is named only where the DNA matches it firmly. Some rows mark clone size as missing; the rest say once, few, many or name a class of expanded clone.

v_call: TRBV4-1
d_call: .
j_call: TRBJ1-1
clone_size: .
cdr3_aa: CASSQGGAREAFF
cdr3_nt: TGCGCCAGCAGCCAAGGAGGAGCGCGGGAAGCTTTCTTT

v_call: TRBV2
d_call: .
j_call: TRBJ1-1
clone_size: .
cdr3_aa: CASSGEGGAYTEAFF
cdr3_nt: TGTGCCAGCAGCGGGGAGGGGGGGGCTTACACTGAAGCTTTCTTT

v_call: TRBV25-1
d_call: .
j_call: TRBJ2-1
clone_size: .
cdr3_aa: CASSASSGGGYNEQFF
cdr3_nt: TGTGCCAGCAGTGCCTCTTCCGGGGGCGGGTACAATGAGCAGTTCTTC

v_call: TRBV6-5
d_call: .
j_call: TRBJ1-2
clone_size: .
cdr3_aa: CASSYSTASNYGYTF
cdr3_nt: TGTGCCAGCAGTTACTCGACAGCTTCCAACTATGGCTACACCTTC

v_call: TRBV10-3
d_call: .
j_call: TRBJ2-1
clone_size: .
cdr3_aa: CAISESSGGVSNNEQFF
cdr3_nt: TGTGCCATCAGTGAGTCTTCGGGCGGGGTTTCAAACAATGAGCAGTTCTTC

v_call: TRBV27
d_call: TRBD2
j_call: TRBJ2-7
clone_size: .
cdr3_aa: CASSLRGAFGNEQYF
cdr3_nt: TGTGCCAGCAGTTTGCGGGGGGCTTTCGGGAACGAGCAGTACTTC

v_call: TRBV5-1
d_call: TRBD1
j_call: TRBJ1-1
clone_size: .
cdr3_aa: CASSSTGTGLITEAFF
cdr3_nt: TGCGCCAGCAGCTCCACCGGGACAGGTCTAATCACTGAAGCTTTCTTT

v_call: TRBV7-9
d_call: .
j_call: TRBJ1-2
clone_size: .
cdr3_aa: CASIPGAEGYTF
cdr3_nt: TGTGCCAGCATTCCAGGGGCCGAGGGCTACACCTTC

v_call: TRBV19
d_call: .
j_call: TRBJ1-2
clone_size: .
cdr3_aa: CASNGPYGYTF
cdr3_nt: TGTGCCAGTAACGGCCCCTATGGCTACACCTTC

v_call: TRBV10-3
d_call: TRBD1
j_call: TRBJ1-2
clone_size: .
cdr3_aa: CAISGTGGRGYGYTF
cdr3_nt: TGTGCCATCTCCGGGACAGGGGGCCGTGGCTATGGCTACACCTTC

v_call: TRBV5-4
d_call: .
j_call: TRBJ2-5
clone_size: .
cdr3_aa: CASSLASETQYF
cdr3_nt: TGTGCCAGCAGCTTGGCCTCTGAGACCCAGTACTTC

v_call: TRBV29-1
d_call: TRBD1
j_call: TRBJ1-5
clone_size: .
cdr3_aa: CSYQQGDNQPQHF
cdr3_nt: TGCAGTTACCAACAGGGGGACAATCAGCCCCAGCATTTT

v_call: TRBV6-4
d_call: .
j_call: TRBJ2-1
clone_size: once
cdr3_aa: CASSVGFSPPYNEQFF
cdr3_nt: TGTGCCAGCAGTGTTGGATTTAGTCCCCCCTACAATGAGCAGTTCTTC

v_call: TRBV29-1
d_call: TRBD2
j_call: TRBJ2-7
clone_size: .
cdr3_aa: CSGREGRQYF
cdr3_nt: TGCAGCGGAAGGGAGGGGCGACAGTACTTC

v_call: TRBV7-7
d_call: .
j_call: TRBJ2-5
clone_size: .
cdr3_aa: CASSSRTGSKETQYF
cdr3_nt: TGTGCTAGCAGCTCAAGGACCGGATCAAAAGAGACCCAGTACTTC

v_call: TRBV28
d_call: TRBD1
j_call: TRBJ1-1
clone_size: .
cdr3_aa: CASTGQDLITEAFF
cdr3_nt: TGTGCCAGCACAGGACAGGACCTGATCACTGAAGCTTTCTTT

v_call: TRBV9
d_call: TRBD2
j_call: TRBJ2-5
clone_size: .
cdr3_aa: CASSVANSGGETQYF
cdr3_nt: TGTGCCAGCAGCGTAGCTAATAGCGGGGGCGAGACCCAGTACTTC

v_call: TRBV5-1
d_call: .
j_call: TRBJ2-7
clone_size: .
cdr3_aa: CASSLGGGGAYEQYF
cdr3_nt: TGCGCCAGCAGCTTGGGTGGAGGGGGAGCCTACGAGCAGTACTTC

v_call: TRBV5-1
d_call: TRBD1
j_call: TRBJ1-1
clone_size: .
cdr3_aa: CASSLEATGGTEAFF
cdr3_nt: TGCGCCAGCAGCTTGGAAGCGACAGGGGGCACTGAAGCTTTCTTT

v_call: TRBV5-4
d_call: .
j_call: TRBJ2-5
clone_size: few
cdr3_aa: CASSLYLVKTETQYF
cdr3_nt: TGTGCCAGCAGCTTGTACCTAGTTAAAACGGAGACCCAGTACTTC

v_call: TRBV7-6
d_call: .
j_call: TRBJ1-2
clone_size: .
cdr3_aa: CASSLALMGAHGYTF
cdr3_nt: TGTGCCAGCAGCTTAGCGTTAATGGGGGCGCATGGCTACACCTTC

v_call: TRBV6-1
d_call: .
j_call: TRBJ2-7
clone_size: .
cdr3_aa: CASSEYKKYF
cdr3_nt: TGTGCCAGCAGTGAATACAAGAAGTACTTC

v_call: TRBV6-6
d_call: .
j_call: TRBJ1-5
clone_size: .
cdr3_aa: CASSQGGVYSNQPQHF
cdr3_nt: TGTGCCAGCAGCCAGGGAGGGGTTTATAGCAATCAGCCCCAGCATTTT

v_call: TRBV7-2
d_call: .
j_call: TRBJ2-1
clone_size: .
cdr3_aa: CASSLAGILRGNEQFF
cdr3_nt: TGTGCCAGCAGCTTGGCAGGGATTCTGAGGGGGAATGAGCAGTTCTTC

v_call: TRBV5-1
d_call: .
j_call: TRBJ2-7
clone_size: .
cdr3_aa: CASSPPYSGITYEQYF
cdr3_nt: TGCGCCAGCAGCCCCCCTTATTCGGGAATTACCTACGAGCAGTACTTC

v_call: TRBV18
d_call: TRBD1
j_call: TRBJ1-5
clone_size: .
cdr3_aa: CASSPSSGTGNQPQHF
cdr3_nt: TGTGCCAGCTCACCTTCGTCCGGGACAGGGAATCAGCCCCAGCATTTT

v_call: TRBV5-1
d_call: .
j_call: TRBJ2-7
clone_size: .
cdr3_aa: CASSLPRDWGAGRYEQYF
cdr3_nt: TGCGCCAGCAGCTTGCCGCGGGATTGGGGGGCCGGCAGGTACGAGCAGTACTTC

v_call: TRBV7-9
d_call: TRBD1
j_call: TRBJ2-7
clone_size: .
cdr3_aa: CASSLAMGQGYHEQYF
cdr3_nt: TGTGCCAGCAGCTTAGCGATGGGACAGGGGTACCACGAGCAGTACTTC

v_call: TRBV29-1
d_call: TRBD1
j_call: TRBJ1-5
clone_size: .
cdr3_aa: CSVLADRGLNQPQHF
cdr3_nt: TGCAGCGTTTTAGCTGACAGGGGCCTCAATCAGCCCCAGCATTTT

v_call: TRBV28
d_call: .
j_call: TRBJ2-1
clone_size: .
cdr3_aa: CASAERALGNEQFF
cdr3_nt: TGTGCCAGCGCCGAGAGGGCGTTGGGCAATGAGCAGTTCTTC

v_call: TRBV4-3
d_call: TRBD1
j_call: TRBJ1-3
clone_size: .
cdr3_aa: CASSQDLWDRGSGNTIYF
cdr3_nt: TGCGCCAGCAGCCAAGATCTTTGGGACAGGGGTTCTGGAAACACCATATATTTT

v_call: TRBV18
d_call: TRBD1
j_call: TRBJ1-6
clone_size: .
cdr3_aa: CASSPIGTENSPLHF
cdr3_nt: TGTGCCAGCTCACCGATCGGGACAGAGAATTCACCCCTCCACTTT

v_call: TRBV6-1
d_call: .
j_call: TRBJ2-1
clone_size: .
cdr3_aa: CASSEGGGYNEQFF
cdr3_nt: TGTGCCAGCAGTGAAGGAGGGGGGTACAATGAGCAGTTCTTC

v_call: TRBV4-1
d_call: .
j_call: TRBJ2-7
clone_size: once
cdr3_aa: CASSEGPSYEQYF
cdr3_nt: TGCGCCAGCAGCGAAGGGCCTTCCTACGAGCAGTACTTC

v_call: TRBV9
d_call: TRBD2
j_call: TRBJ2-1
clone_size: .
cdr3_aa: CASSPLSWGTSGFNEQFF
cdr3_nt: TGTGCCAGCAGCCCTCTGTCTTGGGGGACTAGCGGGTTCAATGAGCAGTTCTTC

v_call: TRBV6-5
d_call: .
j_call: TRBJ1-2
clone_size: .
cdr3_aa: CASSRGRNYGYTF
cdr3_nt: TGTGCCAGCAGTCGCGGGCGGAACTATGGCTACACCTTC

v_call: TRBV18
d_call: TRBD2
j_call: TRBJ2-5
clone_size: .
cdr3_aa: CASSPRGGGETQYF
cdr3_nt: TGTGCCAGCTCACCCCGCGGGGGGGGAGAGACCCAGTACTTC

v_call: TRBV9
d_call: .
j_call: TRBJ2-7
clone_size: .
cdr3_aa: CASSVDLGSSYEQYF
cdr3_nt: TGTGCCAGCAGCGTAGACTTGGGCAGCTCCTACGAGCAGTACTTC

v_call: TRBV7-2
d_call: .
j_call: TRBJ1-6
clone_size: .
cdr3_aa: CASSFISSPLHF
cdr3_nt: TGTGCCAGCAGCTTCATTAGTTCACCCCTCCACTTT

v_call: TRBV9
d_call: TRBD1
j_call: TRBJ2-7
clone_size: few
cdr3_aa: CASSPGQGYEQYF
cdr3_nt: TGTGCCAGCAGCCCAGGACAGGGCTACGAGCAGTACTTC

v_call: TRBV5-1
d_call: .
j_call: TRBJ1-1
clone_size: .
cdr3_aa: CASSQAQGGWNTEAFF
cdr3_nt: TGCGCCAGCAGTCAGGCCCAGGGAGGGTGGAACACTGAAGCTTTCTTT

v_call: TRBV30
d_call: TRBD2
j_call: TRBJ2-1
clone_size: .
cdr3_aa: CACQKGLAGGNEQFF
cdr3_nt: TGTGCCTGCCAAAAAGGACTAGCGGGGGGTAATGAGCAGTTCTTC

v_call: TRBV6-1
d_call: .
j_call: TRBJ1-2
clone_size: .
cdr3_aa: CATGVYTF
cdr3_nt: TGTGCCACCGGGGTCTACACCTTC

v_call: TRBV6-5
d_call: .
j_call: TRBJ1-6
clone_size: .
cdr3_aa: CASSYRSSYNSPLHF
cdr3_nt: TGTGCCAGCAGTTACAGGAGCTCCTATAATTCACCCCTCCACTTT

v_call: TRBV5-4
d_call: .
j_call: TRBJ2-3
clone_size: .
cdr3_aa: CASSLEDSQTDTQYF
cdr3_nt: TGTGCCAGCAGCTTGGAGGACAGCCAGACAGATACGCAGTATTTT

v_call: TRBV5-1
d_call: TRBD2
j_call: TRBJ2-6
clone_size: .
cdr3_aa: CASSLGAGGLVRANVLTF
cdr3_nt: TGCGCCAGCAGCTTGGGGGCGGGGGGGCTGGTCCGGGCCAACGTCCTGACTTTC

v_call: TRBV18
d_call: TRBD1
j_call: TRBJ1-1
clone_size: .
cdr3_aa: CASSLDRGGSTEAFF
cdr3_nt: TGTGCCAGCTCACTCGACAGGGGAGGAAGTACTGAAGCTTTCTTT

v_call: TRBV6-1
d_call: .
j_call: TRBJ1-5
clone_size: few
cdr3_aa: CASTPRGNNQPQHF
cdr3_nt: TGTGCCAGCACTCCTCGGGGGAACAATCAGCCCCAGCATTTT

v_call: TRBV5-6
d_call: .
j_call: TRBJ2-7
clone_size: .
cdr3_aa: CASSLSQRRSSYEQYF
cdr3_nt: TGTGCCAGCAGCTTGAGTCAGAGGCGAAGCTCCTACGAGCAGTACTTC

v_call: TRBV20-1
d_call: .
j_call: TRBJ1-1
clone_size: .
cdr3_aa: CRTGYTEAFF
cdr3_nt: TGCAGAACAGGGTACACTGAAGCTTTCTTT

v_call: TRBV9
d_call: .
j_call: TRBJ2-3
clone_size: .
cdr3_aa: CASTLEGSTDTQYF
cdr3_nt: TGTGCCAGCACCCTCGAAGGTAGCACAGATACGCAGTATTTT

v_call: TRBV18
d_call: .
j_call: TRBJ1-5
clone_size: .
cdr3_aa: CASSPNDSRGFSNQPQHF
cdr3_nt: TGTGCCAGCTCACCCAATGACAGTCGAGGATTTAGCAATCAGCCCCAGCATTTT

v_call: TRBV6-4
d_call: TRBD2
j_call: TRBJ2-3
clone_size: .
cdr3_aa: CASSVSGLNPDTQYF
cdr3_nt: TGTGCCAGCAGTGTTAGCGGGTTGAACCCAGATACGCAGTATTTT

v_call: TRBV7-2
d_call: TRBD1
j_call: TRBJ2-4
clone_size: .
cdr3_aa: CASSLALEAGTALAKNIQYF
cdr3_nt: TGTGCCAGCAGCTTAGCTCTGGAGGCTGGGACAGCCTTAGCCAAAAACATTCAGTACTTC

v_call: TRBV5-1
d_call: TRBD2
j_call: TRBJ2-3
clone_size: .
cdr3_aa: CASSFPLLAGVADTQYF
cdr3_nt: TGCGCCAGCAGCTTCCCTTTACTAGCGGGGGTAGCAGATACGCAGTATTTT

v_call: TRBV11-3
d_call: TRBD2
j_call: TRBJ2-7
clone_size: .
cdr3_aa: CASSSSGGYEQYF
cdr3_nt: TGTGCCAGCAGCTCTAGCGGGGGCTACGAGCAGTACTTC

v_call: TRBV7-8
d_call: TRBD2
j_call: TRBJ2-2
clone_size: .
cdr3_aa: CASSSPRGLARDTGELFF
cdr3_nt: TGTGCCAGCAGCTCCCCCAGGGGACTAGCGAGGGACACCGGGGAGCTGTTTTTT